The sequence of this T cell receptor beta chain was determined in a study of blood T cell repertoires in COVID-19. Enrollees, roughly 18 to 90 years old, lived in 25 or so US areas. The study assigned cohorts using participant-reported clinical history. Assay: immunoSEQ multiplex PCR; the TCRdb copy retains only in-frame clones and omits some. The data contain under 300,000 clones, roughly 86% of them singletons. Germline values: CDR1 LNHDA, CDR2 SQIVND (reference sequence). V lost 1 base and J lost 3, with 10 bases in between. The CDR3 runs to 14 residues. This clone was counted at least ten times. V gene TRBV19 combines with J gene TRBJ2-7; D is ambiguous. This clonotype originated in a woman in her 40s with acute COVID-19. Sequenced input: PBMCs or T cells enriched from blood (not recorded which). The CDR3 DNA reads as TGTGCCAGTAGTATAGCGCCATCTAGCTACGAGCAGTACTTC. It yields the protein CASSIAPSSYEQYF.